The 26 T cell receptor beta chains reported below all come from one sample, sequenced in a study of blood T cell repertoires in COVID-19. TCRdb's copy holds only in-frame clones and misses some; the assay was immunoSEQ multiplex PCR. The data contain under 250,000 clones, about 86% of them seen just once; the ten biggest clones take up about 1.3%. Sequencing input: PBMCs or T cells enriched from blood (not recorded which). The receptors come from a woman aged 35 to 49 with acute COVID-19.

CDR3 residues: CASSSGHPLGSYEQYF. DNA for the CDR3: TGTGCCAGCAGTTCCGGACACCCCTTAGGCTCCTACGAGCAGTACTTC. The chain joins TRBV6-5 to TRBJ2-7, with D perhaps TRBD1 (5 bases). With 4 bases removed from V and 0 bases from J, the gap between germline ends came to 16 bases. The germline V gene encodes CDR1 MNHEY and CDR2 SVGAGI. CDR3 size: 16 residues.

In DNA, the CDR3 is TGCAGCGTTGGTAGGAGGGGTCTGCAAGAGACCCAGTACTTC. This codes for CSVGRRGLQETQYF. This chain uses TRBV29-1 with TRBJ2-5; D may be TRBD2 (6 bases). Germline loops: CDR1 SQVTM, CDR2 ANQGSEA. This CDR3 is built from 14 residues. Trimming shortened V by 4 bases and J by 2 bases, and 14 bases separated the two germline ends. Variable domain in full (rest from reference TRBV29-1 and TRBJ2-5): SAVISQKPSRDICQRGTSLTIQCQVDSQVTMMFWYRQQPGQSLTLIATANQGSEATYESGFVIDKFPISRPNLTFSTLTVSNMSPEDSSIYLCSVGRRGLQETQYFGPGTRLLVL.

The V call is TRBV28, the J call TRBJ2-7, with a weak D call TRBD2 (6 bases). Germline V gene lookup returns CDR1 MDHEN and CDR2 SYDVKM. This CDR3 is 14 amino acids long. The ends were cut back, 6 bases at V and 2 bases at J, with 14 bases in the middle. CDR3 nucleotide sequence: TGTGCCAGCAGGGTTCTGGGGAGGACCTACGAGCAGTACTTC. It is translated as CASRVLGRTYEQYF.

The chain combines TRBV19 with TRBJ1-1; the D is unclear. The CDR3 has 13 residues. V was clipped by 9 bases and J by 7 bases, with 18 bases between them. Per the germline V gene, CDR1 is LNHDA and CDR2 is SQIVND (reference sequence). The CDR3, as DNA: TGTGCCAGCCAGCGGACCGTCCTGAGTGAAGCTTTCTTT. It is translated as CASQRTVLSEAFF.

The genes are TRBV6-5 and TRBJ1-1, with D unclear. Trimming took off 5 bases at V and 3 bases at J, with 10 bases between the two ends. The CDR3 length is 13 residues. CDR1 and CDR2 (germline): MNHEY, SVGAGI. The CDR3 DNA sequence: TGTGCCAGCAGTCCGGGGTTGGACACTGAAGCTTTCTTT. This encodes CASSPGLDTEAFF.

The genes are TRBV5-4 and TRBJ1-1; 8 bases agree with TRBD1. CDR3 length equals 14 residues. V dropped 3 bases and J dropped 3; count of bases not matched to a gene: 4. The germline V gene has CDR1 SGHNT and CDR2 YYREEE (reference sequence). The CDR3 spells CASSYGQGDTEAFF. The DNA of the CDR3 is TGTGCCAGCAGCTACGGACAGGGCGACACTGAAGCTTTCTTT.

There are a few counts of this clone. The CDR3 DNA is TGCAGCGTTGCCGGACTAAACACAGATACGCAGTATTTT. It translates to CSVAGLNTDTQYF. The chain has TRBV29-1 and TRBJ2-3; tentatively, D is TRBD2 (6 bases). Germline V gene data show CDR1 as SQVTM and CDR2 as ANQGSEA. CDR3 length equals 13 residues. The germline V and J ends were trimmed by 4 bases and 2 bases, with 10 bases remaining between them.

The chain links TRBV6-6 to TRBJ2-7; no firm D call. The CDR3 is 13 amino acids. Germline V gives CDR1 MNHNY, CDR2 SVGAGI (reference sequence). V was pared by 2 bases and J by 2 bases, with 7 bases between. CDR3 nucleotides: TGTGCCAGCAGTTACCAAAGCGCCTACGAGCAGTACTTC. Its protein product is CASSYQSAYEQYF.

V usage is TRBV6-4 and J usage is TRBJ2-3; tentatively, D is TRBD1 (6 bases). Deletions cut 0 bases from V and 2 bases from J, with 9 bases between. In germline, CDR1 is MRHNA, CDR2 SNTAGT. The CDR3 has 15 amino acids. The CDR3 DNA is TGTGCCAGCAGTGACTCCGGGACACACACAGATACGCAGTATTTT. As protein: CASSDSGTHTDTQYF.

The chain has TRBV19 and TRBJ2-4; D may be TRBD1 (5 bases). This CDR3 comprises 13 residues. V was trimmed by 0 bases and J by 12 bases, leaving 12 bases between them. The germline gives CDR1 LNHDA, CDR2 SQIVND (reference sequence). The CDR3 DNA reads as TGTGCCAGTAGTATAGATCTATGGGGCAGTCAGTACTTC. It yields the protein CASSIDLWGSQYF.

This chain uses TRBV6-4 with TRBJ1-4; D perhaps matches TRBD1 (6 bases). This CDR3 is 15 amino acids long. V was pared by 6 bases and J by 8 bases, with 19 bases between. Germline V gives CDR1 MRHNA, CDR2 SNTAGT. This chain's CDR3 is CASRTPGGDREKLFF. The CDR3 DNA sequence: TGTGCCAGCAGGACCCCGGGGGGAGACAGGGAAAAACTGTTTTTT.

This chain joins TRBV21-1 and TRBJ2-1; the D call in the table, TRBD2, was not verified against the DNA. TRBV21-1 is a known pseudogene. The CDR3 is made up of 17 amino acids. The CDR3 sequence is CASSLLGLALVYNEQFF. Written as DNA, the CDR3 is TGTGCCAGCAGCCTCCTCGGACTAGCGTTAGTCTACAATGAGCAGTTCTTC.

This clone is a singleton in its sample. The CDR3 here is CASSHQGAFYGYTF. For the CDR3, the DNA is TGTGCCAGTAGTCACCAGGGTGCGTTCTATGGCTACACCTTC. The rearrangement uses TRBV19 and TRBJ1-2; tentatively, D is TRBD1 (5 bases). CDR1 and CDR2 from the germline V gene are LNHDA and SQIVND (reference sequence). With 5 bases removed from V and 4 bases from J, the gap between germline ends came to 14 bases. The CDR3 has 14 residues.

V gene TRBV28 combines with J gene TRBJ1-2; 10 bases are shared with TRBD1. The length of the CDR3 is 13 residues. Losses at the gene ends were 6 bases for V and 5 bases for J; bases not matched to a gene: 3. CDR1 is MDHEN and CDR2 is SYDVKM in the germline V gene. The CDR3 DNA reads TGTGCCAGCAGCCCGGACAGGGGGTATGGCTACACCTTC. Protein product: CASSPDRGYGYTF.

As DNA, the CDR3 is TGTGCCAGCAGAAGCCGACAGGGTGTCTACGAGCAGTACTTC. It yields the protein CASRSRQGVYEQYF. The chain recombines TRBV6-5 with TRBJ2-7, with TRBD1 identical over 7 bases. The CDR3 is 14 residues long. The V segment lost 6 bases and the J segment 3 bases; nucleotides outside the gene matches: 8. CDR1 is MNHEY, CDR2 SVGAGI, per germline.

This clone was seen only once. V is TRBV7-2 and J is TRBJ2-1, with no clear D. V shed 1 base and J shed 6 bases, with 7 bases lying between them. The V gene's germline CDR1 is SGHTA and CDR2 FQGNSA. CDR3 size: 13 residues. In DNA, the CDR3 is TGTGCCAGCAGCTTAGGGGCGCGCAATGAGCAGTTCTTC. The encoded protein is CASSLGARNEQFF.

The chain uses TRBV30 and TRBJ1-3, with D perhaps matching TRBD1 (5 bases). Germline CDR1 and CDR2: GTSNPN and SVGIG (reference sequence). This CDR3 has 14 residues. V was pared by 1 base and J by 4 bases, with 11 bases between. The CDR3 nucleotides read TGTGCCTGGAGTGCCGGGGGGTCCGGAAACACCATATATTTT. It codes for CAWSAGGSGNTIYF.

This clone showed up just a few times. The chain carries TRBV7-9 and TRBJ1-2; D gene ambiguous. CDR3 length: 13 residues. Germline CDR1 and CDR2: SEHNR and FQNEAQ (reference sequence). V lost 8 bases and J 5 bases, leaving 15 bases between the germline ends. The CDR3 nucleotides are TGTGCCAGCGGCGGATACAACTCATATGGCTACACCTTC. This sequence encodes CASGGYNSYGYTF.

As to this clone: At one boundary the junction diverges from the germline segment, which might be a read error. The CDR3 protein is CASITGDNGSTIYF. In DNA form, the CDR3 reads TGCGCCAGCATTACAGGGGACAACGGAAGCACCATATATTTT. This rearrangement joins TRBV10-1 to TRBJ1-3; 7 bases map to TRBD1. CDR3 length: 14 amino acids. CDR1 and CDR2 (germline): WNHNN, SYGVQD (reference sequence).

The sample holds a few counts of this clone. The V gene is TRBV13, the J gene TRBJ2-2, with D perhaps TRBD2 (5 bases). The CDR3 runs 14 residues. The germline V and J ends were trimmed by 3 bases and 2 bases, with 7 bases remaining between them. Per germline, CDR1 PRHDT and CDR2 FYEKMQ (reference sequence). CDR3 protein: CASSFGSNTGELFF. CDR3 in DNA: TGTGCCAGCAGCTTTGGGAGCAACACCGGGGAGCTGTTTTTT.

The gene calls are TRBV5-4 and TRBJ2-1, with TRBD2 matching over 8 bases. Germline CDR1 and CDR2: SGHNT and YYREEE (reference sequence). The CDR3 covers 14 residues. Trimming cost V 4 bases and J 8 bases; bases outside gene matches: 8. The CDR3 loop is CASSRTSRIYEQFF. The CDR3 DNA sequence: TGTGCCAGCAGCCGGACTAGCCGTATCTATGAGCAGTTCTTC.

J is TRBJ2-1 and V is TRBV6-4; D may be TRBD2 (5 bases). The V end was cut by 5 bases, the J end by 2 bases, with 13 bases between. In germline, CDR1 is MRHNA, CDR2 SNTAGT. This CDR3 has 15 amino acids. The CDR3 DNA reads as TGTGCCAGCAGTAACGACTATACTACCTACAATGAGCAGTTCTTC. Encoded protein: CASSNDYTTYNEQFF.

This chain connects TRBV27 to TRBJ1-5, with 8 bases matching TRBD1. Germline CDR1 MNHEY, CDR2 SMNVEV (reference sequence). The junction had 16 bases not matched to a gene; V was cut back by 5 bases and J by 4 bases. The CDR3 runs 18 residues. As DNA, the CDR3 is TGTGCCAGCAGTCCAGGGACAGGAAGGGGGATATCGAATCAGCCCCAGCATTTT. Protein product: CASSPGTGRGISNQPQHF.

This clone was counted a single time. J is TRBJ1-4 and V is TRBV13, with D unclear. The CDR3 has 13 amino acids. Germline V lookup: CDR1 PRHDT, CDR2 FYEKMQ (reference sequence). Trimming left V 5 bases short and J 5 bases short, with 9 bases between. The CDR3 sequence is CASSVRSNEKLFF. The CDR3 nucleotides read TGTGCCAGCAGCGTCCGGAGCAATGAAAAACTGTTTTTT.

The chain uses TRBV5-5 and TRBJ2-7, with D unclear. V was clipped by 2 bases and J by 3 bases, with 6 bases between them. Per germline, CDR1 SGHKS and CDR2 YYEKEE (reference sequence). This CDR3 is built from 12 residues. The CDR3 loop reads CASSFVNYEQYF. DNA of the CDR3: TGTGCCAGCAGCTTTGTCAACTACGAGCAGTACTTC.

The rearrangement links TRBV6-1 to TRBJ1-5, with a possible D match to TRBD1 (6 bases). The CDR3 totals 15 residues. Germline V gene sequence: CDR1 MNHNS, CDR2 SASEGT. Trimming removed 1 base from V and 6 bases from J, with 13 bases in between. The CDR3 region is CASSEGWGRGQPQHF. The CDR3 nucleotides are TGTGCCAGCAGTGAAGGGTGGGGGCGTGGTCAGCCCCAGCATTTT.